This T cell receptor beta chain was captured in a study of somatic mutations in cytotoxic T cells in rheumatoid arthritis. Points from the study as a whole: The study found no significant difference in CD8+ T-cell clonality between rheumatoid arthritis patients and age-matched healthy controls.

Assay used: immunoSEQ multiplex PCR; TCRdb lists only in-frame clones, some missing. The data hold about 25,000 clones, with roughly four fifths observed a single time. The CDR3 spans 13 residues. Trimming removed 5 bases from V and 4 bases from J, with 11 bases in between. Germline V gene data show CDR1 as LGHNT and CDR2 as FRNRAP. This clone was observed once. The antigen remains undetermined. The receptor comes from a woman aged 18-29 years in good health. Sequencing was done on a sample of CD8+ T cells sorted from blood. This sequence joins TRBV12-5 and TRBJ1-1; D remains unclear. The CDR3 sequence: CASGPWGGTEAFF. DNA of the CDR3: TGTGCTAGTGGTCCTTGGGGAGGCACTGAAGCTTTCTTT.